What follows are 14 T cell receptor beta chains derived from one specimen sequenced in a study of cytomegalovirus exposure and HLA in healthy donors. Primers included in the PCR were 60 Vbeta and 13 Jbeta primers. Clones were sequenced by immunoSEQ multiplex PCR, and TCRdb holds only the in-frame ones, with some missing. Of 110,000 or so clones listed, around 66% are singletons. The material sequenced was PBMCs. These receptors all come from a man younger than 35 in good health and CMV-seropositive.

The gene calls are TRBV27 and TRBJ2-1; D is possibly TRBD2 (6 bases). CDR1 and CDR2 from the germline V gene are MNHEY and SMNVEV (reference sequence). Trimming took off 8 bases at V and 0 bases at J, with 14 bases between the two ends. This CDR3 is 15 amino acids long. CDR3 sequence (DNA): TGTGCCAGCTCCTATGCCGGGAGCTCCTACAATGAGCAGTTCTTC. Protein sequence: CASSYAGSSYNEQFF.

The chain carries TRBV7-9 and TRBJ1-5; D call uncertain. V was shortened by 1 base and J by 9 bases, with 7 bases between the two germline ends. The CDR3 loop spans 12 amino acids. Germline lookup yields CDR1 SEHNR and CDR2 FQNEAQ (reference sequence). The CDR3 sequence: CASSLVEGPQHF. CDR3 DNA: TGTGCCAGCAGCTTAGTAGAGGGGCCCCAGCATTTT.

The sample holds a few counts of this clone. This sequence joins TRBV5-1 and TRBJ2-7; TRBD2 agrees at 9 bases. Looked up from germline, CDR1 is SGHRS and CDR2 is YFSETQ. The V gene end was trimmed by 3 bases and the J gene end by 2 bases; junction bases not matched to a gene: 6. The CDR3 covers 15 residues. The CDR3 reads CASSSLAGLTYEQYF. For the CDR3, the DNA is TGCGCCAGCAGCTCCCTAGCGGGGTTAACCTACGAGCAGTACTTC.

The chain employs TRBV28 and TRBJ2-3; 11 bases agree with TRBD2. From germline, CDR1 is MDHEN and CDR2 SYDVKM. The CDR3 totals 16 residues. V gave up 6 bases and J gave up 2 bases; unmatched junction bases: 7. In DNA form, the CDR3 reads TGTGCCAGCAGCCATAGCGGGGGGGCCCCCACAGATACGCAGTATTTT. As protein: CASSHSGGAPTDTQYF.

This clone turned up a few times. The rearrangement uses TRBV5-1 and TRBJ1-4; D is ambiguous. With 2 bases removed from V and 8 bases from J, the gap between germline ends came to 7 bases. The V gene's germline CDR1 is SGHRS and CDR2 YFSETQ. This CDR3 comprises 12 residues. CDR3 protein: CASSFAFEKLFF. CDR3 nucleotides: TGCGCCAGCAGCTTCGCGTTCGAAAAACTGTTTTTT.

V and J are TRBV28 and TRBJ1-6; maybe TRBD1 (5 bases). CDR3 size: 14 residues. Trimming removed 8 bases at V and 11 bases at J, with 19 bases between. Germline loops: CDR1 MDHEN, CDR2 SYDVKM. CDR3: CASRRVRVGAPLHF. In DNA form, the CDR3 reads TGTGCCAGCCGCAGGGTACGGGTAGGGGCACCCCTCCACTTT.

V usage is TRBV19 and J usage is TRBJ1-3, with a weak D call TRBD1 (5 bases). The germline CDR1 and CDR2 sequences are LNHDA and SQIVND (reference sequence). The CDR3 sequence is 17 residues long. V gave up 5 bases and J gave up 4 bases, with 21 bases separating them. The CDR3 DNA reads TGTGCCAGTAGTCCAACCCGGACGCAGGGAATGGGAAACACCATATATTTT. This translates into CASSPTRTQGMGNTIYF.

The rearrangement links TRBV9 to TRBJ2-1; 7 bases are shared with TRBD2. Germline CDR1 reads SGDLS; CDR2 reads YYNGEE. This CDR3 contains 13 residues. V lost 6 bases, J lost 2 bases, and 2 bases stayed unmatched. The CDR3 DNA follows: TGTGCCAGCAATCGGGGGGCCTACAATGAGCAGTTCTTC. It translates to CASNRGAYNEQFF.

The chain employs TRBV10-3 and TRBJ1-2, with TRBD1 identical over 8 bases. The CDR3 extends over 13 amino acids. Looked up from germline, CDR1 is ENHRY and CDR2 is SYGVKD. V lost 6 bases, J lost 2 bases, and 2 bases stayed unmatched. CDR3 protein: CAISNRGNYGYTF. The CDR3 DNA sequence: TGTGCCATCAGCAACAGGGGGAACTATGGCTACACCTTC.

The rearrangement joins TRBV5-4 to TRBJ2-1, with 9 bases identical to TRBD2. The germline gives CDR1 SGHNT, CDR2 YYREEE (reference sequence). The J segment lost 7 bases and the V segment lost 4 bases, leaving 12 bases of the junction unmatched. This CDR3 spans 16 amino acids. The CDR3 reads CASSPGEIAGVNEQFF. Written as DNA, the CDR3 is TGTGCCAGCAGCCCCGGTGAGATAGCGGGGGTTAATGAGCAGTTCTTC.

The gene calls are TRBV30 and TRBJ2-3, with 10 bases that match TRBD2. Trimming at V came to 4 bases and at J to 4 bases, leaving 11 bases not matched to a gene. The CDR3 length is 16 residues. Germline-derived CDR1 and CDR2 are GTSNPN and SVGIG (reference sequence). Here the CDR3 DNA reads TGTGCCTGGACCGTCGGTGCTAGCGGGAGACCAGATACGCAGTATTTT. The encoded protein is CAWTVGASGRPDTQYF.

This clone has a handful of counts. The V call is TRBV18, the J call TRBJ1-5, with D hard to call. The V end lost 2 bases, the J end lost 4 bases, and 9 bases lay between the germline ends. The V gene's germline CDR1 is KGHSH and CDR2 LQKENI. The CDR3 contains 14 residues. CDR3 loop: CASSPSGENQPQHF. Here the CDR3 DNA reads TGTGCCAGCTCACCATCCGGGGAGAATCAGCCCCAGCATTTT.

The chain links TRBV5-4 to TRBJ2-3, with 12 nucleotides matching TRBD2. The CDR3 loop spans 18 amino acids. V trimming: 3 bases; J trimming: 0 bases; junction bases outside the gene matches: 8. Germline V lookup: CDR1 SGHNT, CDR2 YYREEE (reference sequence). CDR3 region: CASSSYRLAGVSTDTQYF. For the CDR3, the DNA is TGTGCCAGCAGCTCTTACCGACTAGCGGGGGTGAGCACAGATACGCAGTATTTT.

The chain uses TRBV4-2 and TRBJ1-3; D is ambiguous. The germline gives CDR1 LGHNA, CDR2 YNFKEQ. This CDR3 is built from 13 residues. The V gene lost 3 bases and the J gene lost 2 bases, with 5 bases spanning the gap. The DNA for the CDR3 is TGTGCCAGCAGCCAGGAGACTGGAAACACCATATATTTT. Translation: CASSQETGNTIYF.